This TCR beta chain comes out of a study of blood T cell repertoires in COVID-19. The CDR3 sequence is 15 residues long. CDR1 and CDR2 from the germline V gene are SGHRS and YFSETQ. Trimming stripped 4 bases from V and 4 bases from J, with 15 bases between. Authors' data handling: The authors estimated nucleated cell counts from reference gene primer amplification. The assay was immunoSEQ multiplex PCR, and TCRdb's table has in-frame clones only and misses some. V, J and clone size were drawn from that table, and D and trimming were deduced from the DNA. Of over 85,000 clones listed, roughly four fifths were seen once; the top ten hold approximately 15%.

The clonotype comes from a woman aged 55-70 years with acute or convalescent COVID-19. V and J are TRBV5-1 and TRBJ2-1; maybe TRBD2 (5 bases). The sequencing sample was made of peripheral blood. As DNA, the CDR3 is TGCGCCAGCAGCCCCGCGGTGGGCGGGTACAATGAGCAGTTCTTC. Translation: CASSPAVGGYNEQFF.